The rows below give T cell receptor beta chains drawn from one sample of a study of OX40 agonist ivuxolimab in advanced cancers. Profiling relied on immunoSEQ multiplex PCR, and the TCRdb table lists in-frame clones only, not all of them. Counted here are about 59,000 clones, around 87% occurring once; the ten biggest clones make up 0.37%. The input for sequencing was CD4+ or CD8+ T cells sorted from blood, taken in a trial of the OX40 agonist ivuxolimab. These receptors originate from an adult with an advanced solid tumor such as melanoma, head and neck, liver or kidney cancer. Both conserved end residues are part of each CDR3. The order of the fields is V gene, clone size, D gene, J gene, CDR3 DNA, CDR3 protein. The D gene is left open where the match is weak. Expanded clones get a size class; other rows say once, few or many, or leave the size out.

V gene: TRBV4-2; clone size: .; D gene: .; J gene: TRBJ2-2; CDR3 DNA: TGTGCCAGCAGCCAAGTTGTAGCAGGGTCGAACACCGGGGAGCTGTTTTTT; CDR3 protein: CASSQVVAGSNTGELFF
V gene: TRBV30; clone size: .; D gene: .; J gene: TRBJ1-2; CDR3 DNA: TGTGCCTGGAGTCGGGACCGCAAGCGAGGGGGCTACACCTTC; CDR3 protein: CAWSRDRKRGGYTF
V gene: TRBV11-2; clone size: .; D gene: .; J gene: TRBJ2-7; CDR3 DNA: TGTGCCAGCAGCGAAAGGAGGCACGAGCAGTACTTC; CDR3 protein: CASSERRHEQYF
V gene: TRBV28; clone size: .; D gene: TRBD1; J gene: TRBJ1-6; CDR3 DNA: TGTGCCAGCAGTGTCGGACAGGGCTATAATTCACCCCTCCACTTT; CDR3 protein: CASSVGQGYNSPLHF
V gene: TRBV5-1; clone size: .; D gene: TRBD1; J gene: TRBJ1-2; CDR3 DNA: TGCGCCAGCAGCTTACAACCCGGGACAGGGCCCTATGGCTACACCTTC; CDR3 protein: CASSLQPGTGPYGYTF
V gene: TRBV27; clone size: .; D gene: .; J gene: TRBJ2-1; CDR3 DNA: TGTGCCAGCAGCGCCCGGGTTCTCAGGTTCGGCAATGAGCAGTTCTTC; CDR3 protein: CASSARVLRFGNEQFF
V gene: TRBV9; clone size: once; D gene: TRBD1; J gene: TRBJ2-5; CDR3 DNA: TGTGCCAGCAGCTCACGGACAGGAGGAGAGACCCAGTACTTC; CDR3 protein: CASSSRTGGETQYF
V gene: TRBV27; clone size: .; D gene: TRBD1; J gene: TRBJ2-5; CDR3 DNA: TGTGCCAGCAGTAGGACGACAGGGAAAGAGACCCAGTACTTC; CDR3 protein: CASSRTTGKETQYF
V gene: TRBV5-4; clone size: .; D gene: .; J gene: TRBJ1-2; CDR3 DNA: TGTGCCAGCAGCCCTTCCAGGGTTGGCTATGGCTACACCTTC; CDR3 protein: CASSPSRVGYGYTF
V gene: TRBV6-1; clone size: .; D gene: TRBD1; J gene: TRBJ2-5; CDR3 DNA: TGTGCCAGCAGTGAATTTGGGACAGGGGGTGAGACCCAGTACTTC; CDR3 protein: CASSEFGTGGETQYF
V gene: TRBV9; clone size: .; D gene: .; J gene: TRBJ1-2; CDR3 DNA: TGTGCCAGCAGAGGGGTTATCGGGGCAGGGCACTACATGTCATATGGCTACACCTTC; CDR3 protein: CASRGVIGAGHYMSYGYTF
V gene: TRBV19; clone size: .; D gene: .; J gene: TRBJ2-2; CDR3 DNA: TGTGCCAGTAGTATATCAGGGGCCTCGAACACCGGGGAGCTGTTTTTT; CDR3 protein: CASSISGASNTGELFF
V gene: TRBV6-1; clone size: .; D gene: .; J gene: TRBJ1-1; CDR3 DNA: TGTGCCAGCAGTTCCCAGATTGTCACTGAAGCTTTCTTT; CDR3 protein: CASSSQIVTEAFF
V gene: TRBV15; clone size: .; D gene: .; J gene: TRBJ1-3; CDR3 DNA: TGTGCCACCAGCAGAGGCAGCTCTGGAAACACCATATATTTT; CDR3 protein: CATSRGSSGNTIYF
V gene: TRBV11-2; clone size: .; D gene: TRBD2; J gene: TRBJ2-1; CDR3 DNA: TGTGCCAGCAGCCCCGACCTGAGCGGGAGGGCCGTTAAAGAGCAGTTCTTC; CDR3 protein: CASSPDLSGRAVKEQFF
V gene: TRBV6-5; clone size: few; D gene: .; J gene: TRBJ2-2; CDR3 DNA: TGTGCCAGCAGTTACGGGTGGATCACCGGGGAGCTGTTTTTT; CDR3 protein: CASSYGWITGELFF
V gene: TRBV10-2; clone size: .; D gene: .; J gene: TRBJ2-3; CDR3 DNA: TGCGCCAGCAGTGAAATCGGGGCAGGGACCTCAGATACGCAGTATTTT; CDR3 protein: CASSEIGAGTSDTQYF
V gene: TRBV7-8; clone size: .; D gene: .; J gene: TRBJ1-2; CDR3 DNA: TGTGCCAGCAGCCTTCAGGGTCGGGGCTACACCTTC; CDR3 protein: CASSLQGRGYTF
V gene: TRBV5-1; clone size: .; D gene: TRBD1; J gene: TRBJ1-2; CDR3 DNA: TGCGCCAGCAGCTTCTACAGGGGCCTCGATGGCTACACCTTC; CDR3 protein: CASSFYRGLDGYTF
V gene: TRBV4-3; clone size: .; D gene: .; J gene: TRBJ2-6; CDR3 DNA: TGCGCCAGCAGCGATGCTACGGGGGCCAACGTCCTGACTTTC; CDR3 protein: CASSDATGANVLTF
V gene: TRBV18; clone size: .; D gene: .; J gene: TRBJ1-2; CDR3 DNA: TGTGCCAGCTTAAGCTCCACAGGGAGACACTATGGCTACACCTTC; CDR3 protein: CASLSSTGRHYGYTF
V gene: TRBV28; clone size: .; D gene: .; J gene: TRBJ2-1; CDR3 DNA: TGTGCCAGCACTGGGGGTTACAATGAGCAGTTCTTC; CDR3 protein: CASTGGYNEQFF
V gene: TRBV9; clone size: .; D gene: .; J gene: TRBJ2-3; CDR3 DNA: TGTGCCAGCAGCGCCGCAAGGGGCACAGATACGCAGTATTTT; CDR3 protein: CASSAARGTDTQYF
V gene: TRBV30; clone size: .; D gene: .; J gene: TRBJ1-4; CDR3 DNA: TGTGCCTGGAGTGGGGGGGCTGAGGAAAAACTGTTTTTT; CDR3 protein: CAWSGGAEEKLFF
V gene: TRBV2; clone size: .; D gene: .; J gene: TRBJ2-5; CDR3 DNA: TGTGCCAGCATTGGGCAGGGAGAGACCCAGTACTTC; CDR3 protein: CASIGQGETQYF
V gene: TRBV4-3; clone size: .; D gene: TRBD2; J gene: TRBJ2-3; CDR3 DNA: TGCGCCAGCAGCCAAGATCATCTAGCGGTGAGCACAGATACGCAGTATTTT; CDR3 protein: CASSQDHLAVSTDTQYF
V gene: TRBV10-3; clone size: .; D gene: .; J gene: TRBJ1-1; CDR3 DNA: TGTGCCATCAGTGAGCTTGGGACAACCCACACTGAAGCTTTCTTT; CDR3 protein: CAISELGTTHTEAFF
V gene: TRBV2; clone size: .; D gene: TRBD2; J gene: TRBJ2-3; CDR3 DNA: TGTGCCAGCACCGGGACTAGCGGGAGGGCGGGCACAGATACGCAGTATTTT; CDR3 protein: CASTGTSGRAGTDTQYF
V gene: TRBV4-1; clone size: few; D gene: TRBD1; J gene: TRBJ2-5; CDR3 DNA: TGCGCCAGCAGCCAGACAGGGGAAGAGACCCAGTACTTC; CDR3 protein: CASSQTGEETQYF
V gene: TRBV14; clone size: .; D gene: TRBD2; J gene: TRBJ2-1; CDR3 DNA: TGTGCCAGCAGCCACAGACTAGCGGCCTACAATGAGCAGTTCTTC; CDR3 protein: CASSHRLAAYNEQFF
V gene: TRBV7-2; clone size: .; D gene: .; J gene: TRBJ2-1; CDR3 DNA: TGTGCCAGCAGCCACGGGACGACGCGGAATGAGCAGTTCTTC; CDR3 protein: CASSHGTTRNEQFF